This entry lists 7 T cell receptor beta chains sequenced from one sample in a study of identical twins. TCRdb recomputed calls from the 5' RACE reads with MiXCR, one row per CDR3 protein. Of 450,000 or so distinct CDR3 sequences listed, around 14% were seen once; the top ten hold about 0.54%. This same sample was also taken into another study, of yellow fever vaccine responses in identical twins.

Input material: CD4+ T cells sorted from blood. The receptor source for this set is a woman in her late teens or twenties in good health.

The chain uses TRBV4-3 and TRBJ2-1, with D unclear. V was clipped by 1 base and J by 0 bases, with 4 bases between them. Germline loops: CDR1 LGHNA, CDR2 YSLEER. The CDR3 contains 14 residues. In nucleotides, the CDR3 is TGCGCCAGCAGCCAAGTTGGCTCCTACAATGAGCAGTTCTTC. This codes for CASSQVGSYNEQFF.

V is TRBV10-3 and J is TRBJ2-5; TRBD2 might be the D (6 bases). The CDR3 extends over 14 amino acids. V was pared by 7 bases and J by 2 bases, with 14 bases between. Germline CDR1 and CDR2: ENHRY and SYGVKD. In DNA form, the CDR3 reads TGTGCCATCATGCGGGACGGACGGCAAGAGACCCAGTACTTC. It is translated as CAIMRDGRQETQYF.

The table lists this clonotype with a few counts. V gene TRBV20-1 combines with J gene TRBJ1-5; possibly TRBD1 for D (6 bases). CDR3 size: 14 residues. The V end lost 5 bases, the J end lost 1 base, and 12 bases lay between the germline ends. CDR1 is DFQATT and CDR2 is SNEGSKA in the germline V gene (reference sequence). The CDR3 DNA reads TGCAGTGCTGCGACAGGAGACAGCAATCAGCCCCAGCATTTT. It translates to CSAATGDSNQPQHF.

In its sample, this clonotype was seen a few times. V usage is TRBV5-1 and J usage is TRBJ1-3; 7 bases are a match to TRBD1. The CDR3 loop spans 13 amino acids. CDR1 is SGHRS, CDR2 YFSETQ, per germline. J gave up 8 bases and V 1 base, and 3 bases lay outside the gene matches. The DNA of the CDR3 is TGCGCCAGCAGCTTGCAGGGGGTAGACACCATATATTTT. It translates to CASSLQGVDTIYF. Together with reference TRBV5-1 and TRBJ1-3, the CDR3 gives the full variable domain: KAGVTQTPRYLIKTRGQQVTLSCSPISGHRSVSWYQQTPGQGLQFLFEYFSETQRNKGNFPGRFSGRQFSNSRSEMNVSTLELGDSALYLCASSLQGVDTIYFGEGSWLTVV.

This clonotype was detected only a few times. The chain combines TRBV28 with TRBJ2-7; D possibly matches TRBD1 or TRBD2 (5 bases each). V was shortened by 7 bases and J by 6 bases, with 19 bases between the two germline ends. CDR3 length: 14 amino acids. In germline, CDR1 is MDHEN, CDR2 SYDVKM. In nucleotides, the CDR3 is TGTGCCAGCACCCCGGGACCCATAAAGGGCGAGCAGTACTTC. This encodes CASTPGPIKGEQYF.

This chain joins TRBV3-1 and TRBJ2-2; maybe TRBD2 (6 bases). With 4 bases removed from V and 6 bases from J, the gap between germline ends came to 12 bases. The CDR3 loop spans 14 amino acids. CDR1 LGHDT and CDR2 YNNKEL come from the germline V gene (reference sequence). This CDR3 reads CASSRRLDSGELFF. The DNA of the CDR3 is TGTGCCAGCAGCCGCCGACTAGATTCCGGGGAGCTGTTTTTT.

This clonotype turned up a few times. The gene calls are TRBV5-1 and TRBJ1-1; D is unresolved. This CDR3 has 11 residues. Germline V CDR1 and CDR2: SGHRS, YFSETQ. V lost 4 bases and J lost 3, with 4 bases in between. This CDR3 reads CASSTDTEAFF. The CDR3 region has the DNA TGCGCCAGCAGCACCGACACTGAAGCTTTCTTT.